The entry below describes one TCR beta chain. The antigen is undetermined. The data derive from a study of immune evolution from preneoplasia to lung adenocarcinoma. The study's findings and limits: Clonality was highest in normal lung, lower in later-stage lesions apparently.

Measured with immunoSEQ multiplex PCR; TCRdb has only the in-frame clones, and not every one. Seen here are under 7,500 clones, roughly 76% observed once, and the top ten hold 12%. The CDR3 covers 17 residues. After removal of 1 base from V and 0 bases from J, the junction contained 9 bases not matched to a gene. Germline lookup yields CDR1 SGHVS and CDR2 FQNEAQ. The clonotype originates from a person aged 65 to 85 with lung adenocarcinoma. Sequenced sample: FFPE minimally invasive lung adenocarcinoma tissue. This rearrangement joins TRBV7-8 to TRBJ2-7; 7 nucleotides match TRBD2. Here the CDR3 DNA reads TGTGCCAGCAGCTTAGGCCGGCCGGGGGGACCCTCCTACGAGCAGTACTTC. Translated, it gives CASSLGRPGGPSYEQYF.